This TCR beta chain was captured in a study of blood T cell repertoires in COVID-19. Study-level background: The United States, Italy and Spain supplied acute and convalescent COVID-19 samples.

Assay used: immunoSEQ multiplex PCR; TCRdb lists only in-frame clones, some missing. The sample has about 30,000 clones, 75% to 90% seen once. This CDR3 spans 16 amino acids. V was clipped by 0 bases and J by 7 bases, with 16 bases between them. Germline CDR1 reads LGHDT; CDR2 reads YNNKEL (reference sequence). The chain employs TRBV3-1 (or the pseudogene TRBV3-2) and TRBJ1-3, with a possible D match to TRBD1 (5 bases). The TCR was taken from a man at least 80 years old with acute or convalescent COVID-19. The sequencing sample was made of peripheral blood. The CDR3 DNA is TGTGCCAGCAGCCAAGATTATAACAGGCGTTTCAACACCATATATTTT. Translating gives CASSQDYNRRFNTIYF.